This T cell receptor beta chain is drawn from a study of shared clonotypes between healthy human individuals. This clone came up a few times. V gave up 0 bases and J gave up 3 bases, with 12 bases separating them. The CDR3 runs 15 residues. Germline CDR1 is SGHRS and CDR2 is YFSETQ. The assay used deep level. Assay: immunoSEQ multiplex PCR; the TCRdb copy retains only in-frame clones and omits some. The repertoire holds about 470,000 clones, with about four fifths as singletons. The sequenced sample consisted of PBMCs. This chain connects TRBV5-1 to TRBJ2-5, with D possibly TRBD2 on 5 matching bases. The receptor's source is a woman aged 35 to 49 in good health. Some clones in this sample may be carry-over from other donors' samples. CDR3 in amino acids: CASSLGPSTKETQYF. DNA for the CDR3: TGCGCCAGCAGCTTGGGTCCTAGCACTAAAGAGACCCAGTACTTC.